Following are 28 T cell receptor beta chains from one sample sequenced in a study of shared clonotypes between healthy human individuals. TCRdb's copy holds only in-frame clones and misses some; the assay was immunoSEQ multiplex PCR. The sample yields around 1.9 million clones, under 95% seen once. The naive CD8 subset, CD45RO-negative cells positively selected for CCR7, excluded terminally differentiated effector memory CD45RA+ cells. Sequencing used naive CD8+ T cells from PBMCs. Receptors were obtained from a man between 18 and 35 years old in good health. Some clones in this sample may be carry-over from other donors' samples.

The chain couples TRBV29-1 to TRBJ1-1; possible D gene TRBD1, 5 bases. Trimming cost V 6 bases and J 4 bases, with 12 bases left between them. CDR3 size: 12 residues. Germline CDR1 is SQVTM and CDR2 is ANQGSEA. The CDR3 sequence: CSVGEGRTEAFF. In DNA form, the CDR3 reads TGCAGCGTGGGAGAGGGGCGCACTGAAGCTTTCTTT.

The genes are TRBV9 and TRBJ1-1; D gene unclear. This CDR3 has 15 residues. CDR1 is SGDLS and CDR2 is YYNGEE in the germline V gene. Trimming shortened V by 0 bases and J by 1 base, and 10 bases separated the two germline ends. The CDR3 region has the DNA TGTGCCAGCAGCGTAGGAGTTTCGGGGAACACTGAAGCTTTCTTT. This translates into CASSVGVSGNTEAFF.

The chain has TRBV6-5 and TRBJ2-1; D is unresolved. Looked up from germline, CDR1 is MNHEY and CDR2 is SVGAGI. The CDR3 has 15 residues. V was cut by 2 bases and J by 0 bases, with 8 bases left in between. CDR3 region: CASSYLDRSYNEQFF. The CDR3 bases are TGTGCCAGCAGTTACCTCGATCGCTCCTACAATGAGCAGTTCTTC.

The V call is TRBV6-6, the J call TRBJ2-7; 7 nucleotides line up with TRBD2. Per the germline V gene, CDR1 is MNHNY and CDR2 is SVGAGI (reference sequence). The junction had 11 bases not matched to a gene; V was cut back by 6 bases and J by 3 bases. The CDR3 runs 15 residues. As DNA, the CDR3 is TGTGCCAGCAGCCCAGGGCGGGAGAACATCTACGAGCAGTACTTC. Its translation: CASSPGRENIYEQYF.

This chain connects TRBV7-2 to TRBJ2-2, with D perhaps assigned TRBD1 or TRBD2 (5 bases each). The germline V gene has CDR1 SGHTA and CDR2 FQGNSA. Trimming removed 6 bases from V and 6 bases from J, with 11 bases in between. There are 13 residues in the CDR3. In nucleotides, the CDR3 is TGTGCCAGCAGGGGACCGGTCTCCGGGGAGCTGTTTTTT. Amino acid sequence: CASRGPVSGELFF.

CDR3 DNA: TGTGCCAGCACCTCGATTGGCACACCCTACGAGCAGTACTTC. It codes for CASTSIGTPYEQYF. The genes are TRBV11-2 and TRBJ2-7; no clear D gene. The CDR3 has 14 amino acids. Trimming cost V 7 bases and J 2 bases, with 15 bases left between them. Germline-derived CDR1 and CDR2 are SGHAT and FQNNGV. The variable domain in full, completed from reference TRBV11-2 and TRBJ2-7, reads EAGVAQSPRYKIIEKRQSVAFWCNPISGHATLYWYQQILGQGPKLLIQFQNNGVVDDSQLPKDRFSAERLKGVDSTLKIQPAKLEDSAVYLCASTSIGTPYEQYFGPGTRLTVT.

V is TRBV13 and J is TRBJ2-5; perhaps TRBD2 as D (5 bases). Trimming pared 1 base from V and 4 bases from J, leaving 13 bases between. CDR1 and CDR2 from the germline V gene are PRHDT and FYEKMQ (reference sequence). The length of the CDR3 is 15 residues. The CDR3 sequence is CASSLVAWERETQYF. The CDR3 DNA is TGTGCCAGCAGCTTAGTAGCTTGGGAGCGAGAGACCCAGTACTTC.

This clone was detected only once. V usage is TRBV7-2 and J usage is TRBJ2-3; D remains ambiguous. Germline V gives CDR1 SGHTA, CDR2 FQGNSA. CDR3 size: 14 residues. The V and J ends lost 5 bases and 2 bases respectively, with 11 bases between them. Written as DNA, the CDR3 is TGTGCCAGCAGCCCACATGACACCACAGATACGCAGTATTTT. It codes for CASSPHDTTDTQYF.

The chain has TRBV9 and TRBJ2-3, with a tentative D call TRBD2 (6 bases). From germline, CDR1 is SGDLS and CDR2 YYNGEE. The CDR3 extends over 16 amino acids. Deletions cut 4 bases from V and 2 bases from J, with 17 bases between. This CDR3 reads CASSPGRESYTDTQYF. CDR3 DNA: TGTGCCAGCAGCCCCGGACGGGAGTCGTACACAGATACGCAGTATTTT.

Concerning this clone: Additional DNA sequences in this sample encode the identical CDR3. The gene calls are TRBV27 and TRBJ2-1; 10 bases align to TRBD2. This CDR3 is built from 15 residues. CDR1 and CDR2 from the germline V gene are MNHEY and SMNVEV (reference sequence). V lost 4 bases and J lost 4; bases outside the gene matches: 4. The CDR3 spells CASSYGLAAYNEQFF. In nucleotides, the CDR3 is TGTGCCAGCAGTTACGGACTAGCGGCATACAATGAGCAGTTCTTC.

V is TRBV11-2 and J is TRBJ1-4, with D unresolved. Germline lookup yields CDR1 SGHAT and CDR2 FQNNGV. The CDR3 runs to 17 residues. V lost 1 base, J lost 3 bases, and 15 bases lay in between. CDR3 sequence: CASSLAGRPLSNEKLFF. The CDR3 DNA reads as TGTGCCAGCAGCTTAGCTGGCAGGCCCCTTTCTAATGAAAAACTGTTTTTT.

In DNA form, the CDR3 reads TGTGCCAGCAGCTTGCTGGGGCTAGAACAAGAGACCCAGTACTTC. Encoded protein: CASSLLGLEQETQYF. This rearrangement joins TRBV5-4 to TRBJ2-5, with D possibly being TRBD1 (5 bases). The CDR3 spans 15 residues. CDR1 and CDR2 (germline): SGHNT, YYREEE (reference sequence). Trimming cost V 1 base and J 2 bases, with 12 bases left between them.

V and J are TRBV5-4 and TRBJ2-1; unclear D gene. This CDR3 is built from 14 residues. Trimming shortened V by 1 base and J by 0 bases, and 5 bases separated the two germline ends. Germline-derived CDR1 and CDR2 are SGHNT and YYREEE (reference sequence). CDR3 residues: CASSLRSSYNEQFF. The CDR3 region has the DNA TGTGCCAGCAGCTTGCGGAGCTCCTACAATGAGCAGTTCTTC.

The V and J genes are TRBV13 and TRBJ2-1, with D tentatively TRBD1 or TRBD2 (5 bases each). The CDR3 is 15 amino acids. V shed 5 bases and J shed 7 bases, with 18 bases lying between them. The germline CDR1 and CDR2 sequences are PRHDT and FYEKMQ (reference sequence). The CDR3 sequence is CASSPGALRENEQFF. The CDR3, as DNA: TGTGCCAGCAGCCCTGGGGCCCTTCGGGAAAATGAGCAGTTCTTC.

V and J are TRBV28 and TRBJ2-5; D is undetermined. V dropped 2 bases and J dropped 2 bases, with 15 bases sitting between them. The CDR3 consists of 16 residues. The germline V gene has CDR1 MDHEN and CDR2 SYDVKM. The CDR3 here is CASSLIATRLQETQYF. The CDR3 DNA reads TGTGCCAGCAGTTTAATTGCGACCAGGCTACAAGAGACCCAGTACTTC.

With respect to this clone: The sample has other DNA sequences that encode this CDR3 too. The V call is TRBV11-3, the J call TRBJ2-7, with TRBD2 matching 8 bases. V trimming: 5 bases; J trimming: 4 bases; junction bases outside the gene matches: 4. The CDR3 sequence is 13 residues long. CDR1 is SGHNT and CDR2 is YENEEA in the germline V gene. In DNA, the CDR3 is TGTGCCAGCAGCCTCGGGGGGGGATACGAGCAGTACTTC. It codes for CASSLGGGYEQYF.

This clone has just one count. The genes are TRBV27 and TRBJ1-4; tentative D call: TRBD1 (5 bases). Deletions cut 5 bases from V and 4 bases from J, with 17 bases between. Germline lookup yields CDR1 MNHEY and CDR2 SMNVEV (reference sequence). The CDR3 has 16 amino acids. The CDR3 DNA reads TGTGCCAGCAGTCCCGGACCAGGGATCGGTAATGAAAAACTGTTTTTT. Translated, it gives CASSPGPGIGNEKLFF.

This chain links TRBV4-3 with TRBJ2-5; 8 nucleotides line up with TRBD2. The trim removed 0 bases at V and 1 base at J, leaving 10 bases unmatched. CDR1 and CDR2 from the germline V gene are LGHNA and YSLEER. The CDR3 extends over 18 amino acids. CDR3 nucleotides: TGCGCCAGCAGCCAAGAAACAGGAGCGGGAGCGGGCCAAGAGACCCAGTACTTC. Amino acids: CASSQETGAGAGQETQYF.

This chain uses TRBV5-1 with TRBJ2-1; 14 bases align to TRBD2. The CDR3 runs to 17 residues. Losses at the gene ends were 0 bases for V and 8 bases for J; bases not matched to a gene: 7. Germline assignment: CDR1 SGHRS and CDR2 YFSETQ. CDR3 sequence (DNA): TGCGCCAGCAGCTTGGCTGACGGGACTAGCGGGGGCGATGAGCAGTTCTTC. Encoded protein: CASSLADGTSGGDEQFF.

This chain uses TRBV28 with TRBJ1-3, with D perhaps TRBD1 (5 bases). Trimming took off 6 bases at V and 5 bases at J, with 17 bases between the two ends. CDR3 size: 15 residues. Looked up from germline, CDR1 is MDHEN and CDR2 is SYDVKM. CDR3 DNA sequence: TGTGCCAGCAGACCAGACAGTGGGTGGAGAAACACCATATATTTT. Translation: CASRPDSGWRNTIYF.

The chain carries TRBV18 and TRBJ2-1; D is tentatively TRBD1 or TRBD2 (6 bases each). This CDR3 comprises 16 residues. The V and J ends lost 2 bases and 4 bases respectively, with 15 bases between them. The germline V gene encodes CDR1 KGHSH and CDR2 LQKENI. The CDR3 DNA is TGTGCCAGCTCACCAGGAGGGGGAATGACGTACAATGAGCAGTTCTTC. Translating it yields CASSPGGGMTYNEQFF. Based on the CDR3 plus reference TRBV18 and TRBJ2-1, the full variable domain is NAGVMQNPRHLVRRRGQEARLRCSPMKGHSHVYWYRQLPEEGLKFMVYLQKENIIDESGMPKERFSAEFPKEGPSILRIQQVVRGDSAAYFCASSPGGGMTYNEQFFGPGTRLTVL.

This chain joins TRBV27 and TRBJ1-5; 7 bases map to TRBD1. In germline, CDR1 is MNHEY, CDR2 SMNVEV (reference sequence). The V segment lost 4 bases and the J segment 5 bases; nucleotides outside the gene matches: 8. The CDR3 has 15 amino acids. The chain's CDR3 is CASSSRDSSHQPQHF. As DNA, the CDR3 is TGTGCCAGCAGTTCCCGGGACAGTAGTCATCAGCCCCAGCATTTT.

The V gene is TRBV29-1, the J gene TRBJ2-2; D perhaps matches TRBD1 (5 bases). Trimming left V 5 bases short and J 3 bases short, with 13 bases between. This CDR3 is 14 amino acids long. Germline values: CDR1 SQVTM, CDR2 ANQGSEA. The CDR3 DNA is TGCAGCGTTCGAGACAGCCTCGACACCGGGGAGCTGTTTTTT. It is translated as CSVRDSLDTGELFF.

About this clone: Other DNA sequences from this sample encode an identical CDR3 as well. The chain carries TRBV19 and TRBJ2-2; D gene unclear. CDR1 LNHDA and CDR2 SQIVND come from the germline V gene (reference sequence). V was clipped by 3 bases and J by 6 bases, with 5 bases between them. This CDR3 comprises 12 residues. The CDR3 sequence is CASSMTAGELFF. Here the CDR3 DNA reads TGTGCCAGTAGTATGACGGCCGGGGAGCTGTTTTTT.

The chain joins TRBV29-1 to TRBJ1-1, with a tentative D call TRBD1 (6 bases). The CDR3 loop spans 15 amino acids. The V end was cut by 5 bases, the J end by 4 bases, with 20 bases between. The V gene's germline CDR1 is SQVTM and CDR2 ANQGSEA. In DNA form, the CDR3 reads TGCAGCGTTCTGGAAGGCAGGGGTTTAGGCACTGAAGCTTTCTTT. Translated: CSVLEGRGLGTEAFF.

This rearrangement joins TRBV28 to TRBJ2-1; TRBD2 matches at 9 bases. Per the germline V gene, CDR1 is MDHEN and CDR2 is SYDVKM. With V trimmed by 4 bases and J by 2 bases, 6 bases remained unmatched. The CDR3 contains 16 residues. The CDR3, as DNA: TGTGCCAGCAGTTCTTTAGCGGGGGCTGCCTACAATGAGCAGTTCTTC. This encodes CASSSLAGAAYNEQFF.

Written as DNA, the CDR3 is TGTGCCAGCAGTTTTAGTAAGGGGGCGGCCGGGGAGCTGTTTTTT. It translates to CASSFSKGAAGELFF. The J gene is TRBJ2-2, the V gene TRBV6-6, with 7 bases matching TRBD1. There are 15 residues in the CDR3. V gave up 4 bases and J gave up 6 bases; unmatched junction bases: 8. CDR1 is MNHNY and CDR2 is SVGAGI in the germline V gene (reference sequence).

The chain combines TRBV11-2 with TRBJ2-7, with 7 bases that match TRBD2. The V gene end was trimmed by 1 base and the J gene end by 7 bases; junction bases not matched to a gene: 4. Looked up from germline, CDR1 is SGHAT and CDR2 is FQNNGV. The CDR3 is 13 amino acids. CDR3: CASSLGAGSEQYF. DNA for the CDR3: TGTGCCAGCAGCTTAGGAGCGGGGTCTGAGCAGTACTTC.